Sequencing of this T cell receptor beta chain was carried out in a study of OX40 agonist ivuxolimab in advanced cancers. Study background: Patients were treated with intravenous ivuxolimab, dosed at 0.01 to 10 mg/kg and infused every 2 weeks. Three patients, one with hepatocellular carcinoma and two with cutaneous melanoma, responded partially. Participants averaged about 60 years of age (range 23 to 79) and were roughly 83% male.

Assay used: immunoSEQ multiplex PCR; TCRdb lists only in-frame clones, some missing. Of roughly 66,000 clones in the sample, over 80% are singletons; the top ten hold approximately 2.5%. As regards this clone: Its antigen is undetermined.

Whole-study findings and limits: Clones of CD4+ and CD8+ blood T cells grew by week 6 at doses of 0.1 to 3.0 mg/kg.

This sequence originates from an adult with an advanced solid tumor such as melanoma, head and neck, liver or kidney cancer. Sequenced here: CD4+ or CD8+ T cells sorted from blood, sampled in a trial of the OX40 agonist ivuxolimab.

In nucleotides, the CDR3 is TGTGCCAGCAGGCCGGGACGGCGCACAGATACGCAGTATTTT. Residues: CASRPGRRTDTQYF. V and J are TRBV2 and TRBJ2-3; possibly TRBD1 or TRBD2 for D (5 bases each). CDR1 is SNHLY, CDR2 FYNNEI, per germline. The CDR3 length is 14 residues. V was clipped by 6 bases and J by 1 base, with 11 bases between them.